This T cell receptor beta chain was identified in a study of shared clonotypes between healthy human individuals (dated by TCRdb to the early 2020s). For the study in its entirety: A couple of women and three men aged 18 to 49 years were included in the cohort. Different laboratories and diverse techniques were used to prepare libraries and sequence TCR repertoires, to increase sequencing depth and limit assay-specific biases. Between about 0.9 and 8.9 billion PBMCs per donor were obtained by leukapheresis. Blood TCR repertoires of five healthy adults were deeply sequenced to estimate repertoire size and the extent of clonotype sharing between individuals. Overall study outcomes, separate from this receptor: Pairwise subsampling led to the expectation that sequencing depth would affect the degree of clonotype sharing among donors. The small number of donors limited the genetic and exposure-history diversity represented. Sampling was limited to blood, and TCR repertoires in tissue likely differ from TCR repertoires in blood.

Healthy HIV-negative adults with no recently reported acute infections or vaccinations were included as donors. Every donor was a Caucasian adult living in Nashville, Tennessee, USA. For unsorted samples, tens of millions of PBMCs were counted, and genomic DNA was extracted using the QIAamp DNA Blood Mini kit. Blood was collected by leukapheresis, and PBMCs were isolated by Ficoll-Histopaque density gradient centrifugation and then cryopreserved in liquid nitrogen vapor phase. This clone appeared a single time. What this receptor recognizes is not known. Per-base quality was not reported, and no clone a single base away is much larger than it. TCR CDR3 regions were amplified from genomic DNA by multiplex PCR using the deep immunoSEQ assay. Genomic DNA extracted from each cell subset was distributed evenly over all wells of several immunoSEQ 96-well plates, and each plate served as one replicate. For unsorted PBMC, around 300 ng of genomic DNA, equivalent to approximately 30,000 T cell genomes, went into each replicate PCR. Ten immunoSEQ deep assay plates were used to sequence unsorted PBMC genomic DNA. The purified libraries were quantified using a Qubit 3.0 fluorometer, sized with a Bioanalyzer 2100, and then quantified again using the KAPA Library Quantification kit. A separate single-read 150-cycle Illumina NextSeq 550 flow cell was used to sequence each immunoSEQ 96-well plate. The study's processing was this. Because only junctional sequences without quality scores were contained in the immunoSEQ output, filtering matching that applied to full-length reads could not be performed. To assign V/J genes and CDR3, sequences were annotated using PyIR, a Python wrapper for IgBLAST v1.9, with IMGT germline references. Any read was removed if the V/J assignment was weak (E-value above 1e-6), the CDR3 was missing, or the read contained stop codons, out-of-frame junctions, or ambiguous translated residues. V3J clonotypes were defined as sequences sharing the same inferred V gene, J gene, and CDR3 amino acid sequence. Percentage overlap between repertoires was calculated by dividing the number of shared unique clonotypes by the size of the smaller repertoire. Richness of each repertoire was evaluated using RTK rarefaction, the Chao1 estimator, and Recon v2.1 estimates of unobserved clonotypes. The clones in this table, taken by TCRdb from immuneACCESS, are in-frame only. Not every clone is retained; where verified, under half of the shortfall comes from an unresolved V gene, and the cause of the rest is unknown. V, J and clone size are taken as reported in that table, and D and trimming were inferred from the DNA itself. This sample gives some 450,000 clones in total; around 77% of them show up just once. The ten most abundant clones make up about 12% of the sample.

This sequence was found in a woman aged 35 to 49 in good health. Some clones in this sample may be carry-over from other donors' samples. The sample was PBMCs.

This receptor has the CDR3 CASSLSGGWGNEQFF. Here is the DNA: TGTGCCAGCAGCTTATCTGGAGGGTGGGGGAATGAGCAGTTCTTC. The chain uses TRBV7-2 and TRBJ2-1, and TRBD2 may be the D gene, going by 6 matching bases. From the germline V gene, CDR1 is SGHTA and CDR2 is FQGNSA. V gives up 2 bases and J gives up 7 bases, and the segment between their germline ends measures 15 bases. The CDR3 sequence holds 15 residues, the cysteine and phenylalanine included. Only the CDR3 part of the read is kept: 45 bases, read in frame from the first base.